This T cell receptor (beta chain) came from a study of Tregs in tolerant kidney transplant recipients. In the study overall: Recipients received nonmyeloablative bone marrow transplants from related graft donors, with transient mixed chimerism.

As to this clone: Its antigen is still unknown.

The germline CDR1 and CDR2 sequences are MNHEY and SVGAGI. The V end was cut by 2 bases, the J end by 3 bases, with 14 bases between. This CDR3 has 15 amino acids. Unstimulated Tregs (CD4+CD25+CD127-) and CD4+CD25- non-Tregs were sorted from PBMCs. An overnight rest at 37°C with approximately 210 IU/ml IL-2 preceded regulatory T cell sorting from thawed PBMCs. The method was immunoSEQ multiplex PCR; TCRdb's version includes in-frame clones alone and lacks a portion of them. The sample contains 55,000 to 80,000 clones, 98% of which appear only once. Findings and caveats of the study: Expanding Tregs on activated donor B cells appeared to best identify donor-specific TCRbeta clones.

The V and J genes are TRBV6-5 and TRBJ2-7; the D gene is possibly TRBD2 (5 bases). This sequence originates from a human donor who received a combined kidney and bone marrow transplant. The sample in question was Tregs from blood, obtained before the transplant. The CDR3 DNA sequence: TGTGCCAGCAGTTACAAGTCCCGAGCGGACTACGAGCAGTACTTC. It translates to CASSYKSRADYEQYF.